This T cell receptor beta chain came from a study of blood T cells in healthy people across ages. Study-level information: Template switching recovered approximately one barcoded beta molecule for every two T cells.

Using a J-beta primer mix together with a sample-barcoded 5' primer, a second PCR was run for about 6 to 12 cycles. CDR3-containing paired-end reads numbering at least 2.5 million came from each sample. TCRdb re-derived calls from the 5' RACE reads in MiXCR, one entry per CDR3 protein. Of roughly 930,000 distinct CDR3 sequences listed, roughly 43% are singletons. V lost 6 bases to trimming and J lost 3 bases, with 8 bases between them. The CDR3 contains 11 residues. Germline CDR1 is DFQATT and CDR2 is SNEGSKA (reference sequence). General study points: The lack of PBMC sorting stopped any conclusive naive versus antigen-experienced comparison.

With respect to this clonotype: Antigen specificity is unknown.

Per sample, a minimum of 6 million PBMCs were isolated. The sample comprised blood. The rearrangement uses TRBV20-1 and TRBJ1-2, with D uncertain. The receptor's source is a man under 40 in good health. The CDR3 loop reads CSAYVDYGYTF. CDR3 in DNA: TGCAGTGCATACGTGGACTATGGCTACACCTTC.